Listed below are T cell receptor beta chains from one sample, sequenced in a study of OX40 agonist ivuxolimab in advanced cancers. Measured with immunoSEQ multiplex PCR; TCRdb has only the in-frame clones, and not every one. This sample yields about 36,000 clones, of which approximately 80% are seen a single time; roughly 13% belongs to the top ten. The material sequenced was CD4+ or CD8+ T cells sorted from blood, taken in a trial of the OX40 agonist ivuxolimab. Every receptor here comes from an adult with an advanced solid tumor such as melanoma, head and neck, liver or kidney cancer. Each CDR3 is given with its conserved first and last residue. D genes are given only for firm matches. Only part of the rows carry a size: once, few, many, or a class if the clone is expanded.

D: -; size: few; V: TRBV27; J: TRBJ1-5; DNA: TGTGCCAGCAGTCCCCCAGGGGACAGCAATCAGCCCCAGCATTTT; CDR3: CASSPPGDSNQPQHF
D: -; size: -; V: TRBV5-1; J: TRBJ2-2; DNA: TGCGCCAGCAGCTTAAACGCCGGGGAGCTGTTTTTT; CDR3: CASSLNAGELFF
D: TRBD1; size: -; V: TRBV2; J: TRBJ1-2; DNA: TGTGCCAGCAGAGATGACAGGGTAAACTATGGCTACACCTTC; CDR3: CASRDDRVNYGYTF
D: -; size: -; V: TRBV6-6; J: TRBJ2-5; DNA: TGTGCCAGCAGTACCTTCTGGAGCCAAGAGACCCAGTACTTC; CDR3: CASSTFWSQETQYF
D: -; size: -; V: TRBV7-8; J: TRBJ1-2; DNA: TGTGCCAGCAGCTCCGGGGGTTCTAACTATGGCTACACCTTC; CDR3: CASSSGGSNYGYTF
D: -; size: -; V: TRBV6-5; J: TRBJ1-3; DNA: TGTGCCAGCAGTTACTCATGGGCAAATGGAAACACCATATATTTT; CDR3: CASSYSWANGNTIYF
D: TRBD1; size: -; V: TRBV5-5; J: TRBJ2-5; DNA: TGTGCCAGCAGCTCATGGGGGACAGCAGGGAAAGAGACCCAGTACTTC; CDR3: CASSSWGTAGKETQYF
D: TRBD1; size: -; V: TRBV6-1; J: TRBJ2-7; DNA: TGTGCCACCTTAGACAGGGAAGGTAATCTCGAGCAGTACTTC; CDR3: CATLDREGNLEQYF
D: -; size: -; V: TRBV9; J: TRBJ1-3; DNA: TGTGCCAGCAGTAGAACTATAGGGGAGGGAAACACCATATATTTT; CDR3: CASSRTIGEGNTIYF
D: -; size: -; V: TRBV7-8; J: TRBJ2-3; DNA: TGTGCCAGCAGCTTCGGGGGCACAGATACGCAGTATTTT; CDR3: CASSFGGTDTQYF
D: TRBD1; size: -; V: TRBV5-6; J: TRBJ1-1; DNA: TGTGCCAGCAGCTTTAAGGGGGCCACTGAAGCTTTCTTT; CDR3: CASSFKGATEAFF
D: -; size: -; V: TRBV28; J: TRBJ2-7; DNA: TGTGCCAGCAGTTTATACCGAATGGGGGGCGAGCAGTACTTC; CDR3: CASSLYRMGGEQYF
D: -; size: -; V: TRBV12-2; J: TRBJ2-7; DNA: TGTGCAAGTCGCCGTACAGGGAAGCACGAGCAGTACTTC; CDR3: CASRRTGKHEQYF
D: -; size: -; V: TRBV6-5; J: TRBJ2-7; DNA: TGTGCCACAGGACCCAGCTACGAGCAGTACTTC; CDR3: CATGPSYEQYF
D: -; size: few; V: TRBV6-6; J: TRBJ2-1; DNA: TGTGCCAGCAGTTTCTGGGGCTTCTACAATGAGCAGTTCTTC; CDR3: CASSFWGFYNEQFF
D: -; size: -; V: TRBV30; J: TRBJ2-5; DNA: TGTGCCTGGAGTCAAGGGTCCCAAGAGACCCAGTACTTC; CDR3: CAWSQGSQETQYF
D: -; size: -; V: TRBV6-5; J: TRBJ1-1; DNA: TGTGCCAGCAGGCCTGGATCTTACACTGAAGCTTTCTTT; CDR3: CASRPGSYTEAFF
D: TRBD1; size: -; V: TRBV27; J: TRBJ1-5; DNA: TGTGCCAGCAGTCGGGACAGGGACAATCAGCCCCAGCATTTT; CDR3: CASSRDRDNQPQHF
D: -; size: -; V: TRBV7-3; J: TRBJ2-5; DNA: TGTGCCAGCAGCTCCACACCGGCGGGGCGAGAGACCCAGTACTTC; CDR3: CASSSTPAGRETQYF
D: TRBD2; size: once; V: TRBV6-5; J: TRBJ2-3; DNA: TGTGCCAGCATGGAGGCGGGAGAAGGGGCAGATACGCAGTATTTT; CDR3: CASMEAGEGADTQYF